This T cell receptor (beta chain) derives from a study of CD8+CD57+ T cells in acquired aplastic anemia. All sequencing subjects had displayed CD8+CD57+ cell expansion on flow cytometry. All patients had severe acquired aplastic anemia. At the time of blood sampling, patients had not yet received any therapy. Remarks on this clonotype: Antigen: not known.

General observations from the study: Twenty-nine sequences, all CD8+ CDR3, were shared between patients and controls.

The study profiled TCR beta VDJ and CDR3 using genomic DNA as template. A single record per CDR3 protein comes from TCRdb applying MiXCR to the reads. Here the sample spans fewer than 200,000 distinct CDR3 sequences, 65% to 75% being singletons. This sequence originates from a human donor with aplastic anemia. Specimen: sorted CD4+, CD8+, or CD8+CD57+ T cells (not recorded which) from PBMCs.

The CDR3 is CASSAKGQGESEKLFF. CDR3 coding DNA: TGCGCCAGCAGTGCAAAGGGGCAGGGTGAGTCTGAAAAACTGTTTTTT. The J gene is TRBJ1-4, the V gene TRBV10-1, with D possibly TRBD1 on 5 matching bases. Trimming took 4 bases from V and 7 from J, leaving 19 bases between them. This CDR3 comprises 16 residues. Per germline, CDR1 WNHNN and CDR2 SYGVQD (reference sequence).